A single T cell receptor beta chain is shown here with its context. Antigen unknown. The repertoire was sequenced with immunoSEQ multiplex PCR; TCRdb's copy has only in-frame clones and lacks some. The repertoire includes around 60,000 clones, over 80% of them detected once, and about 18% sits in the top ten. Per germline, CDR1 SGHNT and CDR2 YYREEE (reference sequence). CDR3 length equals 10 residues. V was trimmed by 7 bases and J by 2 bases, leaving 3 bases between them. This sample was included in a study of identifying expanded T cells in peripheral blood. During the collection period, no donor immune events like infections were recorded. Study-level findings and limits: Across healthy donors, higher total template counts meant significantly greater approximately two-week count variance. Technical replicates showed about 1.1 changed clones; two weeks approximately 16; four weeks 19.

V gene TRBV5-4 combines with J gene TRBJ2-5, with unresolved D. This receptor was obtained from a person between 18 and 70 years old in good health. Material for sequencing was blood. The CDR3 DNA reads TGTGCCAGCGGGCAAGAGACCCAGTACTTC. Translating it yields CASGQETQYF.